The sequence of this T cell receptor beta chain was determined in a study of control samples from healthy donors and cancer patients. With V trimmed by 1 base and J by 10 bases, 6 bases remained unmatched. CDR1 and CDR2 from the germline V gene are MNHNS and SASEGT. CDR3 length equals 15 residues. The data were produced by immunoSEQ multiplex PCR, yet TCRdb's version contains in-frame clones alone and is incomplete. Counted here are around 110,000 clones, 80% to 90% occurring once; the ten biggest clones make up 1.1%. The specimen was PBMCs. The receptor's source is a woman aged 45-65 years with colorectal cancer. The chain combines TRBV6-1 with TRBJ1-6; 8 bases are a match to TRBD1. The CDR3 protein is CASSEGRTGNSPLHF. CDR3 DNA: TGTGCCAGCAGTGAAGGAAGGACAGGGAACTCACCCCTCCACTTT.